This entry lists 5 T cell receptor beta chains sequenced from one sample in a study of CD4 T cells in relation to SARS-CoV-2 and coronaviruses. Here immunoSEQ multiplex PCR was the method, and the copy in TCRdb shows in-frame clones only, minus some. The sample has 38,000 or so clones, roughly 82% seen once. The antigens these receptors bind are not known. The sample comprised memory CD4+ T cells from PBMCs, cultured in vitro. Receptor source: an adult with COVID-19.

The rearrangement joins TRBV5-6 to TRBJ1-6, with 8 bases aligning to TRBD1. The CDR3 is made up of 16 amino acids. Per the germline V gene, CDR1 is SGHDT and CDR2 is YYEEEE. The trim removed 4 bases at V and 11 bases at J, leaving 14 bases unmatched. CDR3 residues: CASSVGTGGPGAPLHF. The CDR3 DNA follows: TGTGCCAGCAGCGTCGGGACAGGAGGGCCGGGGGCACCCCTCCACTTT. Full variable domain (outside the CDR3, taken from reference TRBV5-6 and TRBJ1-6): DAGVTQSPTHLIKTRGQQVTLRCSPKSGHDTVSWYQQALGQGPQFIFQYYEEEERQRGNFPDRFSGHQFPNYSSELNVNALLLGDSALYLCASSVGTGGPGAPLHFGNGTRLTVT.

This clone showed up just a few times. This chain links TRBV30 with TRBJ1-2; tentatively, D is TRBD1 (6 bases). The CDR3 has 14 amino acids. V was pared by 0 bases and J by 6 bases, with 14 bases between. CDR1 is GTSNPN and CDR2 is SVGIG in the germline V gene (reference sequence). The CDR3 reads CAWSVGTPGHGYTF. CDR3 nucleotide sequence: TGTGCCTGGAGTGTGGGGACACCGGGGCATGGCTACACCTTC.

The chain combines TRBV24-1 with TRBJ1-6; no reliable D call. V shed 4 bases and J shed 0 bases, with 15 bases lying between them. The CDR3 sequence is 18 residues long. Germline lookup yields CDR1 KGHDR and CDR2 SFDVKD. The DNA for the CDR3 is TGTGCCACCAGTGACGCCCTGACATTGAGCTCCTATAATTCACCCCTCCACTTT. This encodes CATSDALTLSSYNSPLHF.

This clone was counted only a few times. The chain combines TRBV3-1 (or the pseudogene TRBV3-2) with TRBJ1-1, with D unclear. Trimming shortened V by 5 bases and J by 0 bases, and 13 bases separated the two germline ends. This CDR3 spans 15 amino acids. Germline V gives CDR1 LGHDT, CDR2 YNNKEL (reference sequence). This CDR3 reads CASSATWEMNTEAFF. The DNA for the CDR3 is TGTGCCAGCAGCGCTACCTGGGAGATGAACACTGAAGCTTTCTTT.

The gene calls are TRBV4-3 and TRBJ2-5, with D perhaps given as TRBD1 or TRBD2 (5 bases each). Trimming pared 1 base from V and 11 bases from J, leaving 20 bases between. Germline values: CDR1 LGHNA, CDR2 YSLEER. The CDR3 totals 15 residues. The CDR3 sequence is CASSQGGHGGYAQYF. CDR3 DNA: TGCGCCAGCAGCCAAGGAGGCCATGGGGGATATGCTCAGTACTTC.